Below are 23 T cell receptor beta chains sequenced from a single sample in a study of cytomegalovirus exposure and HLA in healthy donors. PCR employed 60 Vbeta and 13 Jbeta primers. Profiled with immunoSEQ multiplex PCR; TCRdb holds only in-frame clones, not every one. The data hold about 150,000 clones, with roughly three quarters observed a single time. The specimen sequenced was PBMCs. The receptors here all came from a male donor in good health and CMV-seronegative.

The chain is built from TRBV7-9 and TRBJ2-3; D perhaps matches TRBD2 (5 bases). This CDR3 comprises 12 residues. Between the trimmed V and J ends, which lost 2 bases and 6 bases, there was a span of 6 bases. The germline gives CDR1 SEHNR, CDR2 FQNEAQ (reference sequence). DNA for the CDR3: TGTGCCAGCAGCTTACCTAGCGATACGCAGTATTTT. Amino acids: CASSLPSDTQYF.

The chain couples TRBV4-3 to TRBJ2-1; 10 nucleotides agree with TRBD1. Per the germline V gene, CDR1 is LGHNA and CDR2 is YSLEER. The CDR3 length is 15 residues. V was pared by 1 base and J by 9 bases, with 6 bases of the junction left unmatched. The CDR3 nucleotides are TGCGCCAGCAGCCAAGGTACGGGACAGGGGAGTGAGCAGTTCTTC. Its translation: CASSQGTGQGSEQFF.

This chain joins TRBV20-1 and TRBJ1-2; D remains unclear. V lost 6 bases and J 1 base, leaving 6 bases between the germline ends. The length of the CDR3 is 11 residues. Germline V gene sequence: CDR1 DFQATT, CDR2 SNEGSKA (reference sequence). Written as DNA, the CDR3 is TGCAGTGCGTATTTTAACTATGGCTACACCTTC. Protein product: CSAYFNYGYTF.

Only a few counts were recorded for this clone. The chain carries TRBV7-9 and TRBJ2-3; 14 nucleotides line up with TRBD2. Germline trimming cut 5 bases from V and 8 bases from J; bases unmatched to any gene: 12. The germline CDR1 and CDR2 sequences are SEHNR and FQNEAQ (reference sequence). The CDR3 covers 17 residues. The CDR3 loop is CASSARGTSGGYATQYF. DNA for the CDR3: TGTGCCAGCAGCGCCCGAGGGACTAGCGGGGGTTATGCTACGCAGTATTTT.

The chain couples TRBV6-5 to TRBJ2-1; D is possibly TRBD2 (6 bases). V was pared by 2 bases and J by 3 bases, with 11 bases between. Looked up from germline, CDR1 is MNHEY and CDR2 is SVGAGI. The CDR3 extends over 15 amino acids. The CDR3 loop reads CASSYTAGLYNEQFF. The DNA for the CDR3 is TGTGCCAGCAGTTACACGGCGGGACTCTACAATGAGCAGTTCTTC.

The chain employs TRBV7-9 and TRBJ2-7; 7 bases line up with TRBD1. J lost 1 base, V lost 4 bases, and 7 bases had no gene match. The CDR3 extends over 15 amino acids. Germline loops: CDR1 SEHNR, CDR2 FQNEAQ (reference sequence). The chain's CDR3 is CASSSYRGPSYEQYF. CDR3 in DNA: TGTGCCAGCAGCTCTTACAGGGGACCATCCTACGAGCAGTACTTC.

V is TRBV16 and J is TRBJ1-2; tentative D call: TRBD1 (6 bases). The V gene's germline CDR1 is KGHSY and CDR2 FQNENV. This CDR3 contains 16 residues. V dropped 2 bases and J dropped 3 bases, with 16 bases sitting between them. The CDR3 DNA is TGTGCCAGCAGCCAAGAAACAGGGATTGTAGACTATGGCTACACCTTC. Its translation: CASSQETGIVDYGYTF. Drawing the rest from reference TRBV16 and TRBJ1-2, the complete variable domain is GEEVAQTPKHLVRGEGQKAKLYCAPIKGHSYVFWYQQVLKNEFKFLISFQNENVFDETGMPKERFSAKCLPNSPCSLEIQATKLEDSAVYFCASSQETGIVDYGYTFGSGTRLTVV.

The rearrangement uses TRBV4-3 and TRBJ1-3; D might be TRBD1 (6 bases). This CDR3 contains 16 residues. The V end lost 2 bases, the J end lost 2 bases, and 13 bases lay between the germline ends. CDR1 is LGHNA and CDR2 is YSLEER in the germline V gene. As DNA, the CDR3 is TGCGCCAGCAGCCAAAGCGTACAGGGACCTGGAAACACCATATATTTT. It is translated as CASSQSVQGPGNTIYF.

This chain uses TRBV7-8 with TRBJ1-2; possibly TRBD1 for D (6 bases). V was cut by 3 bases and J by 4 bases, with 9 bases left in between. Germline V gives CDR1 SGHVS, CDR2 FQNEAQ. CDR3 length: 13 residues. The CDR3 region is CASSFGQSYGYTF. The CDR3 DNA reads TGTGCCAGCAGCTTCGGACAGAGCTATGGCTACACCTTC.

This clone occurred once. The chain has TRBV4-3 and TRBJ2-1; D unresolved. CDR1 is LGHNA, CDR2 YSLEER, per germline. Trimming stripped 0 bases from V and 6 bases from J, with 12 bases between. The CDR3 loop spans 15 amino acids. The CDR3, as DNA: TGCGCCAGCAGCCAAGAAGTCGTTAGCCCCAATGAGCAGTTCTTC. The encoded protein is CASSQEVVSPNEQFF.

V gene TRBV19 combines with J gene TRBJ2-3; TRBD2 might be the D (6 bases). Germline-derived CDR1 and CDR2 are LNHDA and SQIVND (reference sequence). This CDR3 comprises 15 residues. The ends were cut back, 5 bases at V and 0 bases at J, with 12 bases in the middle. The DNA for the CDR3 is TGTGCCAGTAGTCGCGGGACTCTTAGCACAGATACGCAGTATTTT. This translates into CASSRGTLSTDTQYF.

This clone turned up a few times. The CDR3 here is CASRRDSAYEQYF. The CDR3 DNA follows: TGTGCCAGCAGGAGGGACAGCGCCTACGAGCAGTACTTC. This chain joins TRBV6-1 and TRBJ2-7, with 7 positions matching TRBD1. The CDR3 loop spans 13 amino acids. Germline CDR1 MNHNS, CDR2 SASEGT. Trimming took 6 bases from V and 2 from J; bases not matched to a gene: 4.

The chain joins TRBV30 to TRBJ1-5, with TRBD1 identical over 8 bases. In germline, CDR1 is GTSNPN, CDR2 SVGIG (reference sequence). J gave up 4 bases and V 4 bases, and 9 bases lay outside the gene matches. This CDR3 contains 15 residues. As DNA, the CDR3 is TGTGCCTGGAAGGACAGGGTGGCTCCTAATCAGCCCCAGCATTTT. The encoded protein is CAWKDRVAPNQPQHF.

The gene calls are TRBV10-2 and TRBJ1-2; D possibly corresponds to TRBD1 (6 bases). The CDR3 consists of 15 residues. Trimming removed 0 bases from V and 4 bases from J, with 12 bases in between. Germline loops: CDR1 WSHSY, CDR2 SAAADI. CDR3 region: CASSESAGGGYGYTF. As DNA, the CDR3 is TGCGCCAGCAGTGAGTCAGCGGGGGGCGGCTATGGCTACACCTTC.

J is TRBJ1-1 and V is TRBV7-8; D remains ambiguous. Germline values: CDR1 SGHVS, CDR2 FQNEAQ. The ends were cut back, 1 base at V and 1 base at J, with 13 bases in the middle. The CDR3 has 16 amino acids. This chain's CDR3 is CASSLVLRGENTEAFF. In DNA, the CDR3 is TGTGCCAGCAGCTTAGTCCTGCGCGGTGAGAACACTGAAGCTTTCTTT. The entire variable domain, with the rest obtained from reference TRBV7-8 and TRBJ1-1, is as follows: GAGVSQSPRYKVAKRGQDVALRCDPISGHVSLFWYQQALGQGPEFLTYFQNEAQLDKSGLPSDRFFAERPEGSVSTLKIQRTQQEDSAVYLCASSLVLRGENTEAFFGQGTRLTVV.

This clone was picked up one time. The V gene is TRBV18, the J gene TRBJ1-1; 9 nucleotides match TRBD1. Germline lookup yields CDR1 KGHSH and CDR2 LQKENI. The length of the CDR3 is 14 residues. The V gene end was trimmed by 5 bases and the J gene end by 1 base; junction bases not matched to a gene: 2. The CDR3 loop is CASSLGQGNTEAFF. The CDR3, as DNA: TGTGCCAGCTCATTGGGACAGGGGAACACTGAAGCTTTCTTT. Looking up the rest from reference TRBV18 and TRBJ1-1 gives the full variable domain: NAGVMQNPRHLVRRRGQEARLRCSPMKGHSHVYWYRQLPEEGLKFMVYLQKENIIDESGMPKERFSAEFPKEGPSILRIQQVVRGDSAAYFCASSLGQGNTEAFFGQGTRLTVV.

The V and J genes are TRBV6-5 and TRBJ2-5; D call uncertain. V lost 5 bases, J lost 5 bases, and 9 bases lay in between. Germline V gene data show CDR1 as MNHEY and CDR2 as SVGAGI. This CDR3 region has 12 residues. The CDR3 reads CASSPRRETQYF. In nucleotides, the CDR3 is TGTGCCAGCAGTCCCCGCAGGGAGACCCAGTACTTC.

CDR3 protein: CASSSAQHVESPLHF. CDR3 bases: TGTGCCAGCAGCTCAGCGCAACACGTTGAGTCACCCCTCCACTTT. The chain couples TRBV5-4 to TRBJ1-6; D gene uncertain. V lost 3 bases to trimming and J lost 10 bases, with 17 bases between them. Germline-derived CDR1 and CDR2 are SGHNT and YYREEE (reference sequence). The CDR3 has 15 residues.

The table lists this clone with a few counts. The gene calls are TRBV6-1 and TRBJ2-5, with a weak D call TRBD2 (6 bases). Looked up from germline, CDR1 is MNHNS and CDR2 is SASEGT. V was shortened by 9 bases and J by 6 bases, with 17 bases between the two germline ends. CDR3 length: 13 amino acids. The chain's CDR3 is CARAEGPTQTQYF. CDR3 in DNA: TGTGCCAGAGCGGAGGGACCCACGCAGACCCAGTACTTC.

In DNA, the CDR3 is TGTGCCAGCACCCAGGACAGGGGTGGAAACACCATATATTTT. Amino acid sequence: CASTQDRGGNTIYF. The chain uses TRBV6-1 and TRBJ1-3, with TRBD1 matching 9 bases. This CDR3 contains 14 residues. Looked up from germline, CDR1 is MNHNS and CDR2 is SASEGT. After removal of 7 bases from V and 3 bases from J, the junction contained 4 bases not matched to a gene.

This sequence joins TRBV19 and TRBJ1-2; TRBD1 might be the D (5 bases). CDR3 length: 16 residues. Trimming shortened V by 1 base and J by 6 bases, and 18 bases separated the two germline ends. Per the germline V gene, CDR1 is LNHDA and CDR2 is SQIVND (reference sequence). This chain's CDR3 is CASSIGKGAGSHGYTF. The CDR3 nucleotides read TGTGCCAGTAGTATAGGAAAAGGGGCAGGCTCCCATGGCTACACCTTC.

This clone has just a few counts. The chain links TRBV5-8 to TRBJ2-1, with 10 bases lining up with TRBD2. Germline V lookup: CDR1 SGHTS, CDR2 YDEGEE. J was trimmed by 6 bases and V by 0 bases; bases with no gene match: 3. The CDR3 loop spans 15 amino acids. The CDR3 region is CASSLGVAGGNEQFF. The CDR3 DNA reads TGTGCCAGCAGCTTGGGGGTAGCGGGGGGCAATGAGCAGTTCTTC.

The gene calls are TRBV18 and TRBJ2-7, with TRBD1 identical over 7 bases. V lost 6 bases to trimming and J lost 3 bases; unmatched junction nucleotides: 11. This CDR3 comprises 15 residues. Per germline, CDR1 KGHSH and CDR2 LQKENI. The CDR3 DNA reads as TGTGCCAGCTCGTCTACTGGACAGGCAAACTACGAGCAGTACTTC. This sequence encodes CASSSTGQANYEQYF.